The text below deals with one TCR beta chain. What it recognizes is unknown. These data come from a study of cytomegalovirus exposure and HLA in healthy donors. From germline, CDR1 is GTSNPN and CDR2 SVGIG (reference sequence). V trimming: 4 bases; J trimming: 7 bases; junction bases outside the gene matches: 13. This CDR3 is built from 15 residues. Whole-study results and caveats: When analyzed later, a missense DCLRE1C variant was found to be linked to TCR beta V- and J-gene trimming.

The primer mix had 60 Vbeta and 13 Jbeta primers. Libraries were prepared by immunoSEQ multiplex PCR; TCRdb keeps only in-frame clonotypes and omits some of them. The sample has some 180,000 clones, about 84% seen once; the top ten hold roughly 14%. The sample comprised PBMCs. This sequence joins TRBV30 and TRBJ2-1; 7 nucleotides agree with TRBD2. This receptor was identified in a woman under 40 in good health and CMV-seropositive. The CDR3, as DNA: TGTGCCTGGATATCTCTAAGCGGGGACTGGAATGAGCAGTTCTTC. Protein sequence: CAWISLSGDWNEQFF.